This TCR beta chain comes out of a study of shared clonotypes between healthy human individuals. Regarding the study as a whole: Among the subsets, naive ones generally showed larger estimated richness than memory ones.

Details on this clone: Its target is not known.

CD45RO-negative cells were positively selected for CCR7, leaving out terminally differentiated effector memory CD45RA+ cells. At deep level, the assay was performed. Several immunoSEQ 96-well plates shared each subset's DNA, each plate a replicate. The protocol was immunoSEQ multiplex PCR, while the TCRdb copy is restricted to in-frame clones and leaves out a portion. In the table there are about 2.1 million clones, 90% to 95% of which are singletons. V was trimmed by 10 bases and J by 6 bases, leaving 27 bases between them. The V gene's germline CDR1 is MDHEN and CDR2 SYDVKM. The CDR3 loop spans 17 amino acids.

This TCR was sampled from a man between 18 and 29 years old in good health. Some clones in this sample may be carry-over from other donors' samples. The chain couples TRBV28 to TRBJ2-2, with a tentative D call TRBD2 (5 bases). Source material: naive CD8+ T cells from PBMCs. The CDR3 here is CATLPSRGKAGSGELFF. As DNA, the CDR3 is TGTGCCACTCTTCCAAGTCGGGGAAAGGCTGGTTCCGGGGAGCTGTTTTTT.